Below are 10 T cell receptor beta chains sequenced from a single sample in a study of T cells in women clearing cervical HPV infection. Here immunoSEQ multiplex PCR was the method, and the copy in TCRdb shows in-frame clones only, minus some. This sample's table has some 15,000 clones. The sequenced sample was blood buffy coat. The receptors stem from a woman aged 18 to 75 with a cervical HPV16 infection that either progressed to CIN3+ or cleared (not recorded which).

As regards this clone: From the germline J gene comes the end of the CDR3, since the read stops 3 residues before it. The J gene is TRBJ2-2, the V gene TRBV12-3 or TRBV12-4; the match to TRBD1 covers 9 bases. CDR3 length: 16 amino acids. The CDR3 region is CASSPTTGGINEKLFF. The CDR3 DNA, read in part, is TGTGCCAGCAGCCCGACTACAGGGGGCATCAATGAAAAG.

On this clone: The read comes to an end 3 residues before the CDR3 does, leaving the germline J gene to fill in the end. This chain joins TRBV7-9 and TRBJ1-1; 9 nucleotides agree with TRBD1. CDR1 and CDR2 (germline): SEHNR, FQNEAQ (reference sequence). V shed 5 bases and J 1 base; nucleotides not matched to a gene: 5. The CDR3 is 15 amino acids. The DNA read from the CDR3 is TGTGCCAGCAGCCCCCCGGGACAGGGGAACACTGAA. The encoded protein is CASSPPGQGNTE. The full-length CDR3 reads as CASSPPGQGNTEAFF.

The part of the CDR3 DNA that was read is TGTGCCAGCAGTGCCCTAGCGGGAGGGAACTACAATGAG. Encoded protein: CASSALAGGNYNE. The entire CDR3 reads CASSALAGGNYNEQFF. The J gene is TRBJ2-1, the V gene TRBV6-1, with 12 bases fitting TRBD2. The CDR3 end falls 3 residues outside the read, so it is completed with the germline J gene. Germline V gene sequence: CDR1 MNHNS, CDR2 SASEGT. The CDR3 is 16 residues long. The J segment lost 3 bases and the V segment lost 4 bases, leaving 4 bases of the junction unmatched.

A note on this clone: Read coverage stops 3 residues before the CDR3 terminus; the germline J gene supplies the remainder. The V call is TRBV7-9, the J call TRBJ2-3; D uncertain. V was shortened by 5 bases and J by 2 bases, with 11 bases between the two germline ends. Germline V lookup: CDR1 SEHNR, CDR2 FQNEAQ (reference sequence). There are 14 residues in the CDR3. The CDR3 DNA, read in part, is TGTGCCAGCAGCCCAGGCCCAGACACAGATACG. Encoded protein: CASSPGPDTDT. The full CDR3 is CASSPGPDTDTQYF.

In the case of this clone: The sequence runs out 3 residues before the end of the CDR3; the remainder is reconstructed from the germline J gene. The chain links TRBV6-2 or TRBV6-3 to TRBJ2-2, with 8 bases fitting TRBD2. The ends lost 3 bases at V and 6 bases at J; junction bases unmatched: 6. The CDR3 is 15 amino acids. Per the germline V gene, CDR1 is MNHEY and CDR2 is SVGEGT. The part of the CDR3 DNA that was read is TGTGCCAGCAGTTATGACGACGGGGGGGCCGGGGAG. Its protein is CASSYDDGGAGE. The CDR3 in full is CASSYDDGGAGELFF.

Regarding this clone: The read terminates 3 residues before the CDR3 end, so the remaining end is supplied by the germline J gene. The J gene is TRBJ2-7, the V gene TRBV11-1; maybe TRBD2 (5 bases). The CDR3 is made up of 14 amino acids. The V gene lost 3 bases and the J gene lost 0 bases, with 9 bases spanning the gap. In germline, CDR1 is SGHAT, CDR2 FQDESV (reference sequence). Partial CDR3 DNA: TGTGCCAGCAGCTTGAGTCTAGCCTCCTACGAG. Translating it yields CASSLSLASYE. The full-length CDR3 reads as CASSLSLASYEQYF.

As for this clone: The DNA ends 3 residues before the CDR3 does, and the rest of the CDR3 is filled in from the germline J gene. V and J are TRBV20-1 and TRBJ1-2, with no clear D. Between the trimmed V and J ends, which lost 0 bases and 6 bases, there was a span of 11 bases. Germline-derived CDR1 and CDR2 are DFQATT and SNEGSKA (reference sequence). CDR3 length: 13 residues. The CDR3 bases that were read are TGCAGTGCTAGAGAAGGGCAGGTAGATGGC. Translation: CSAREGQVDG. The full CDR3 is CSAREGQVDGYTF.

This clone is classed as medium-sized by frequency. The sequence runs out 3 residues before the end of the CDR3; the remainder is reconstructed from the germline J gene. The chain combines TRBV19 with TRBJ1-2; TRBD1 agrees at 7 bases. CDR1 is LNHDA, CDR2 SQIVND, per germline (reference sequence). There are 14 residues in the CDR3. Trimming took 3 bases from V and 4 from J; bases not matched to a gene: 5. Here the CDR3 reads CASSIGQAGYGYTF. The sequenced CDR3 bases are TGTGCCAGTAGTATTGGACAGGCCGGCTATGGC.

CDR3 bases read: TGTGCCAGCATTCGGAGCCAGGCGGGGACTGAA. Its translation is CASIRSQAGTE. The entire CDR3 reads CASIRSQAGTEAFF. The chain recombines TRBV2 with TRBJ1-1, with D hard to call. The DNA ends 3 residues before the CDR3 does, and the rest of the CDR3 is filled in from the germline J gene. V was shortened by 7 bases and J by 5 bases, with 17 bases between the two germline ends. This CDR3 has 14 amino acids. Looked up from germline, CDR1 is SNHLY and CDR2 is FYNNEI.

CDR3 bases read: TGTGCCAGCTCACCCGACACAGATACC. It codes for CASSPDTDT. The CDR3 in full is CASSPDTDTYTF. The chain employs TRBV18 and TRBJ1-2; D gene uncertain. The CDR3 end lies 3 residues beyond the end of the read and is filled in from the germline J gene. The germline CDR1 and CDR2 sequences are KGHSH and LQKENI. This CDR3 comprises 12 residues.